This T cell receptor beta chain was recovered during a study of blood T cell repertoires in COVID-19. In germline, CDR1 is LGHDT, CDR2 YNNKEL (reference sequence). Trimming removed 4 bases from V and 1 base from J, with 13 bases in between. The CDR3 covers 15 residues. TCRdb's copy holds only in-frame clones and misses some; the assay was immunoSEQ multiplex PCR. This repertoire shows around 97,000 clones, 70% to 85% found once; its top ten account for around 9.3%. The V and J genes are TRBV3-1 (or the pseudogene TRBV3-2) and TRBJ2-5; a possible D gene is TRBD2 (5 bases). This TCR was sampled from an older man with acute or convalescent COVID-19. The sequencing sample was made of peripheral blood. The DNA for the CDR3 is TGTGCCAGCAGCCTTCGAGGGCCAAGCCAAGAGACCCAGTACTTC. Residues: CASSLRGPSQETQYF.